Listed below are T cell receptor beta chains from one sample, sequenced in a study of shared clonotypes between healthy human individuals. Assay used: immunoSEQ multiplex PCR; TCRdb lists only in-frame clones, some missing. The sample has about 2.1 million clones, about 94% seen once. The source material was naive CD8+ T cells from PBMCs. The origin of the receptors is a man between 18 and 35 years old in good health. Some clones in this sample may be carry-over from other donors' samples. CDR3s include the opening cysteine and the closing phenylalanine or tryptophan. Only some rows state a clone size, as once, few, many or a class for expanded clones.

clone_size,v_call,j_call,cdr3_aa
.,TRBV5-1,TRBJ2-6,CASSLVRFSGANVLTF
.,TRBV27,TRBJ1-1,CASKATGLNTEAFF
.,TRBV7-9,TRBJ1-1,CASSSGLGGAFF
.,TRBV29-1,TRBJ2-1,CSVEDTYRTNNEQFF
.,TRBV28,TRBJ1-2,CASSFQGSYGYTF
.,TRBV27,TRBJ1-5,CASSLYHSNQPQHF
.,TRBV19,TRBJ2-7,CARQDTSYEQYF
.,TRBV11-2,TRBJ2-7,CASSHRVTGGYEQYF
.,TRBV7-2,TRBJ2-7,CASSLINGGEQYF
.,TRBV27,TRBJ2-5,CASSSVPGTRGAETQYF
.,TRBV10-3,TRBJ2-2,CAISESGTGALRELFF
.,TRBV19,TRBJ1-1,CASSIRTAEAFF
.,TRBV11-2,TRBJ2-3,CASSLKSTDTQYF
once,TRBV2,TRBJ2-1,CASSESTTTTRNEQFF
.,TRBV5-6,TRBJ2-5,CASSPLMDRGQETQYF
.,TRBV5-4,TRBJ2-1,CASSPDRVNNEQFF
.,TRBV29-1,TRBJ2-7,CSVEALPSGQGSYEQYF
.,TRBV4-1,TRBJ1-1,CASSQEGRSDTEAFF
.,TRBV12-5,TRBJ2-5,CASGAGISETQYF
.,TRBV5-8,TRBJ1-2,CASSSRQGVNYGYTF
.,TRBV7-3,TRBJ2-2,CASSSSGYTGELFF
.,TRBV4-3,TRBJ2-4,CASSQDREDIQYF
.,TRBV27,TRBJ2-5,CASSLFAGGPGETQYF
.,TRBV6-6,TRBJ2-7,CASSYEAGRAYEQYF